This T cell receptor beta chain was sequenced during a study of cytomegalovirus exposure and HLA in healthy donors. The PCR had 60 Vbeta and 13 Jbeta primers. The assay was immunoSEQ multiplex PCR, and TCRdb's table has in-frame clones only and misses some. Here the sample spans some 130,000 clones, around nine tenths being singletons. The TCR comes from a woman aged 25 to 45 in good health and CMV-seronegative. Material for sequencing was PBMCs.

This chain's CDR3 is CASSQEPGLALATDTQYF. The CDR3 bases are TGCGCCAGCAGCCAAGAACCTGGACTAGCCCTGGCTACAGATACGCAGTATTTT. The gene calls are TRBV4-1 and TRBJ2-3; TRBD2 aligns across 8 bases. Trimming removed 0 bases from V and 3 bases from J; junction bases left unmatched: 11. The CDR3 has 18 amino acids. In germline, CDR1 is MGHRA, CDR2 YSYEKL.